The rows below give T cell receptor beta chains drawn from one sample of a study of CD8 T cells in ankylosing spondylitis. TCRdb processed the 5' RACE reads anew with MiXCR; each CDR3 protein has one entry. The table lists around 280,000 distinct CDR3 sequences, about 19% of them singletons. Sequences were obtained from blood, either unsorted or a sorted T cell fraction (not recorded which). The receptors derive from a male donor with ankylosing spondylitis or in good health (not recorded which). The conserved cysteine and the conserved F or W are not part of the CDR3 here.

J	V	CDR3
TRBJ2-3	TRBV28	ASSLGGQGTQY
TRBJ1-4	TRBV28	ASSLREKLF
TRBJ2-3	TRBV2	ASIDRGPETDTQY
TRBJ1-2	TRBV12-3/TRBV12-4	ASSLNFYGYT
TRBJ2-1	TRBV10-1	ASSEGGPPYNEQF
TRBJ2-3	TRBV7-8	ASSHGQGASDTQY
TRBJ1-5	TRBV20-1	SASPTGENQPQH
TRBJ1-2	TRBV10-3	AISPGTDLANYGYT
TRBJ2-5	TRBV15	ATSTGLAGVTETQY
TRBJ2-3	TRBV7-3	ASSSTWADTQY
TRBJ2-5	TRBV20-1	SGAREETQY
TRBJ2-3	TRBV20-1	SARVQRASALDTQY
TRBJ2-3	TRBV6-4	ASSHKEADTQY
TRBJ2-6	TRBV7-2	ASSPGRAPGNVLT
TRBJ1-1	TRBV5-1	ASSSERGRMNTEAF
TRBJ2-1	TRBV20-1	SVQRPEQF
TRBJ2-3	TRBV6-6	ASNLLRDTQY
TRBJ1-2	TRBV5-1	ASSLEGRGGYT
TRBJ2-5	TRBV7-7	ASSLLPGQETQY
TRBJ1-2	TRBV5-6	ASSLVLLTGGYGYT
TRBJ1-1	TRBV15	ATSRDLSKSNEMNTEAF
TRBJ2-1	TRBV24-1	ATSDLGDPSYNEQF
TRBJ1-2	TRBV15	ATIPNPGAVGYT
TRBJ1-5	TRBV9	ASSVGSGERQPQH
TRBJ2-5	TRBV12-3/TRBV12-4	ASSVQETQY
TRBJ1-4	TRBV6-6	ASSDRGGTNEKLF
TRBJ1-5	TRBV4-1	ASSQTVSQAQH
TRBJ1-1	TRBV6-1	ASQTNGNTEAF
TRBJ1-3	TRBV20-1	SARPSQGNTIY
TRBJ1-4	TRBV5-1	ASNPGQGNEKLF
TRBJ2-6	TRBV11-2	ASSFTGGVSGANVLT
TRBJ1-2	TRBV28	ASRLTDYYGYT
TRBJ1-3	TRBV28	ASSRTAGNTIY
TRBJ1-1	TRBV5-1	ASSLGPGETEAF
TRBJ1-1	TRBV7-2	ASSLGWDTEAF
TRBJ2-2	TRBV5-1	ASSLSGLENTGELF
TRBJ1-3	TRBV12-3/TRBV12-4	ASSFDRAVSGNTIY
TRBJ1-1	TRBV7-6	ASSLRLEMNTEAF
TRBJ2-3	TRBV28	ASSPGTGAADTQY
TRBJ1-6	TRBV4-2	ASSQGKQASVPLH
TRBJ2-2	TRBV11-2	ASSLDGTGGWSGELF
TRBJ1-2	TRBV27	ASSLSRGLGYGYT
TRBJ2-2	TRBV20-1	STGGDTGELF
TRBJ2-1	TRBV7-9	ASSSQGSYNEQF
TRBJ1-4	TRBV7-9	ASSVPGQGVLNEKLF
TRBJ1-6	TRBV28	ASSLGTGVIFGNSPLH
TRBJ2-1	TRBV2	ASSDVESGSLQF
TRBJ2-5	TRBV28	ASSFPGLETQY
TRBJ2-1	TRBV19	ATTSIGNEQF
TRBJ2-3	TRBV7-3	ASSLTAGQVGDTQY
TRBJ2-1	TRBV29-1	SARATSRFNEQF
TRBJ2-2	TRBV20-1	SAAGSHNTGELF
TRBJ2-1	TRBV6-2/TRBV6-3	ASRGALLSPSYNEQF
TRBJ2-1	TRBV7-2	ASSLAGGLNEQF
TRBJ2-4	TRBV6-5	ASSYREGARGNIQY
TRBJ2-1	TRBV5-1	ASSPGGLSYNEQF
TRBJ2-2	TRBV5-1	ASRMEPAGWTGELF
TRBJ1-2	TRBV5-1	ASSSDRVDYGYT
TRBJ2-2	TRBV6-4	ASSEGTGELF
TRBJ1-5	TRBV10-3	AISERRTGGNQPQH